This T cell receptor (beta chain) was identified during a study of T cell responses to AZD1222 COVID-19 vaccine. Study observations and caveats: Regions left unmutated in variants are reportedly the target of nearly half of spike-specific TCRs. Most donors were white British and more were female, and clonal diversity was possibly underestimated. Repertoire sampling happened only post peak T cell response. Just a handful of people given AZD1222 tested seropositive at baseline.

Generated by immunoSEQ multiplex PCR, the TCRdb table keeps only in-frame clones and is missing some. This table has approximately 160,000 clones, approximately 90% appearing once. A single count supports this clone. Its antigen is currently unknown. The source of this sequence is an adult in good health. The material was peripheral blood, obtained on day 0 of AZD1222 vaccination.

CDR3 region: CASSRGSSYNSPLHF. DNA of the CDR3: TGTGCCAGCAGCCGGGGAAGCTCCTATAATTCACCCCTCCACTTT. The chain is built from TRBV7-9 and TRBJ1-6; D is undetermined. Trimming removed 5 bases at V and 0 bases at J, with 8 bases between. The CDR3 runs to 15 residues. From germline, CDR1 is SEHNR and CDR2 FQNEAQ (reference sequence).